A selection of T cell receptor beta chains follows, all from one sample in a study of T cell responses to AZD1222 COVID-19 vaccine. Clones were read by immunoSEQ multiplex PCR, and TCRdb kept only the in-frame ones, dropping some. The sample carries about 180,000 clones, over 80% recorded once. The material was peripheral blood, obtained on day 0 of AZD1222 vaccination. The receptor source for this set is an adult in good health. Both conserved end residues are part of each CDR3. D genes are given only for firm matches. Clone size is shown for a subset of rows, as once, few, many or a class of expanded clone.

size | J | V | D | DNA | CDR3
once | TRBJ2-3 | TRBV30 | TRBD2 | TGTGCCTGGAGCCGGATAACTAGCGCAGATACGCAGTATTTT | CAWSRITSADTQYF
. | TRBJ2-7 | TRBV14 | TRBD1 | TGTGCCAGCAGCCAAGATTGGGACAGGGGATACGAGCAGTACTTC | CASSQDWDRGYEQYF
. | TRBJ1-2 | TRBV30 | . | TGTGCCTGGAGCCCCACGGGGGGCTACACCTTC | CAWSPTGGYTF
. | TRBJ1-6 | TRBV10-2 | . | TGCGCCAGCAGTGAGTCCTGGGAGAGCTCCTATAATTCACCCCTCCACTTT | CASSESWESSYNSPLHF
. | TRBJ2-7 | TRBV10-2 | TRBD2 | TGCGCCAGCAGTGATACGGGGGGGGCCTACGAGCAGTACTTC | CASSDTGGAYEQYF
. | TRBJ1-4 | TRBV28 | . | TGTGCCAGCAGTCTATTCGGGGGCCGGCTGAACAAACTGTTTTTT | CASSLFGGRLNKLFF
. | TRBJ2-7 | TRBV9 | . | TGTGCCAGCAGCGCGGGGGAGACCTACGAGCAGTACTTC | CASSAGETYEQYF
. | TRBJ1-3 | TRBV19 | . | TGTGCCAGTAGCCATACCGCCGGGGTCTCTGGAAACACCATATATTTT | CASSHTAGVSGNTIYF
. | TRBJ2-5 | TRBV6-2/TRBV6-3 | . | TGTGCCAGCAGTTACTCTTCCGAGACCCAGTACTTC | CASSYSSETQYF
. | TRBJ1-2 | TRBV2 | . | TGTGCCAGCAATTTGCGGATCTATGGCTACACCTTC | CASNLRIYGYTF
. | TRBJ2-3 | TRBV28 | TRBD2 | TGTGCCAGCAGCCCGACTAGCGGGACACTCAGCACAGATACGCAGTATTTT | CASSPTSGTLSTDTQYF
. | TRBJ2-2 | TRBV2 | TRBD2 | TGTGCCAGCAGTGAAGTGCGGGGGGGTTCCGGGGAGCTGTTTTTT | CASSEVRGGSGELFF
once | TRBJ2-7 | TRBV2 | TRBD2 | TGTGCCAGCAGAGTTAGCGGGAGCCAACACTACGAGCAGTACTTC | CASRVSGSQHYEQYF
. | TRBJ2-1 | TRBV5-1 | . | TGCGCCAGCAGCTTGGACGGACGGTACAATGAGCAGTTCTTC | CASSLDGRYNEQFF
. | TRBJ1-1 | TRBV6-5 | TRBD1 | TGTGCCAGCAGTTACCGGCAGGGGGCAGGAGCTTTCTTT | CASSYRQGAGAFF